This TCR beta chain was found in a study of T cell repertoires in cytomegalovirus infection. Overall study: Through public TCR beta signatures, both CMV infection and matching HLA type were indicated. Findings and limits, study-wide: The ex vivo response showed dominance by HLA-C-restricted CMV-specific TCR beta clonotypes. Cumulative public TCR beta family frequency identified CMV carriers with the relevant HLA.

This clonotype occurred many times. The antigen is undetermined. This CDR3 is 14 amino acids long. Germline V CDR1 and CDR2: MGHRA, YSYEKL. The V end lost 0 bases, the J end lost 6 bases, and 9 bases lay between the germline ends. TCRdb reprocessed the reads with MiXCR, giving one entry per CDR3 protein. The sample lists 200,000 to 250,000 distinct CDR3 sequences; approximately 13% were seen once. Sequencing was done on a sample of PBMCs. The TCR was taken from a human donor in good health (CMV status not recorded). Some clones in this sample may be carry-over from other donors' samples. The chain joins TRBV4-1 to TRBJ2-1; no reliable D call. The CDR3 DNA follows: TGCGCCAGCAGCCAAGACTGGGTATTCAATGAGCAGTTCTTC. Amino acids: CASSQDWVFNEQFF.